This is a list of T cell receptor beta chains from one sample in a study of blood T cell repertoires in COVID-19. The repertoire was sequenced with immunoSEQ multiplex PCR; TCRdb's copy has only in-frame clones and lacks some. The sample lists approximately 410,000 clones, 70% to 90% occurring once. Material: peripheral blood. The receptor source for this set is a woman in her 30s with active or convalescent COVID-19. CDR3s include the opening cysteine and the closing phenylalanine or tryptophan. D genes are given only for firm matches. Not all rows give a size; the values are once, few, many and, for expanded clones, a class.

V	size	length	J	D	CDR3	DNA
TRBV5-5	NA	13	TRBJ2-5	TRBD1	CASQDREAETQYF	TGTGCCAGCCAGGACAGGGAGGCGGAGACCCAGTACTTC
TRBV6-1	NA	15	TRBJ1-2	NA	CASSESSGIYYGYTF	TGTGCCAGCAGTGAATCATCAGGAATATACTATGGCTACACCTTC
TRBV7-9	NA	12	TRBJ1-1	NA	CASSLTATEAFF	TGTGCCAGCAGCTTAACAGCTACTGAAGCTTTCTTT
TRBV2	NA	14	TRBJ2-3	TRBD1	CASSPGTGVDTQYF	TGTGCCAGCAGCCCAGGGACAGGGGTAGATACGCAGTATTTT
TRBV19	NA	13	TRBJ2-4	TRBD1	CASSTGGWNIQYF	TGTGCCAGTAGTACAGGGGGTTGGAACATTCAGTACTTC
TRBV30	NA	13	TRBJ1-5	NA	CAWSSTGNQPQHF	TGTGCCTGGAGCTCGACAGGAAATCAGCCCCAGCATTTT
TRBV21-1	NA	17	TRBJ2-2	NA	CASSKRELAGVTGELFF	TGTGCCAGCAGCAAAAGGGAGCTTGCGGGAGTTACCGGGGAGCTGTTTTTT
TRBV19	NA	16	TRBJ1-1	NA	CASMVFPQQGRTEAFF	TGTGCCAGTATGGTCTTTCCACAACAGGGACGAACTGAAGCTTTCTTT
TRBV11-1	NA	13	TRBJ1-1	NA	CASSLVANTEAFF	TGTGCCAGCAGCTTAGTAGCGAACACTGAAGCTTTCTTT
TRBV5-6	many	14	TRBJ1-5	NA	CASSLAAVRKPQHF	TGTGCCAGCAGCTTGGCCGCGGTGAGGAAGCCCCAGCATTTT
TRBV5-4	once	18	TRBJ2-7	TRBD2	CASSTAPSGRTISYEQYF	TGTGCCAGCAGCACTGCTCCTAGCGGGAGGACGATCTCCTACGAGCAGTACTTC
TRBV4-1	NA	15	TRBJ1-2	NA	CASSRGELLGYGYTF	TGCGCCAGCAGCCGGGGAGAGCTGCTAGGATATGGCTACACCTTC
TRBV6-5	NA	16	TRBJ2-3	NA	CASSSLKAGPGDTQYF	TGTGCCAGCAGTTCCTTAAAAGCGGGTCCGGGAGATACGCAGTATTTT
TRBV18	NA	20	TRBJ1-5	TRBD1	CASSPPGAGGGGSRNQPQHF	TGTGCCAGCTCACCACCGGGGGCAGGGGGCGGTGGTAGCCGCAATCAGCCCCAGCATTTT
TRBV6-5	NA	14	TRBJ2-7	NA	CASSILGTSYEQYF	TGTGCCAGCAGTATTTTAGGGACATCTTACGAGCAGTACTTC
TRBV6-5	NA	12	TRBJ1-5	NA	CASSRAGQPQHF	TGTGCCAGCAGTAGGGCGGGTCAGCCCCAGCATTTT
TRBV11-3	once	15	TRBJ2-7	TRBD1	CASSPRTGGSDEQYF	TGTGCCAGCAGCCCGCGGACAGGGGGGTCGGACGAGCAGTACTTC
TRBV5-1	NA	15	TRBJ1-1	TRBD1	CASSKEDRDDTEAFF	TGCGCCAGCAGCAAAGAAGACAGGGACGACACTGAAGCTTTCTTT
TRBV6-4	NA	12	TRBJ2-1	NA	CASELRIGEQFF	TGTGCCAGCGAACTGCGGATTGGTGAGCAGTTCTTC
TRBV6-5	NA	16	TRBJ1-4	NA	CASSYSQISTNEKLFF	TGTGCCAGCAGTTACTCACAGATTTCAACTAATGAAAAACTGTTTTTT
TRBV7-2	NA	15	TRBJ1-2	NA	CASSLVAGGGYGYTF	TGTGCCAGCAGCTTAGTGGCGGGAGGTGGCTATGGCTACACCTTC
TRBV19	NA	14	TRBJ1-1	TRBD1	CASKEDRAATEAFF	TGTGCCAGTAAGGAGGACAGGGCAGCCACTGAAGCTTTCTTT
TRBV27	NA	19	TRBJ2-7	TRBD1	CASTLAPGQEEISSYEQYF	TGTGCCAGCACCTTAGCGCCCGGACAGGAGGAAATATCCTCCTACGAGCAGTACTTC
TRBV2	NA	14	TRBJ1-1	TRBD1	CASSPGQGSTEAFF	TGTGCCAGCAGTCCAGGACAGGGGTCCACTGAAGCTTTCTTT
TRBV27	NA	14	TRBJ2-7	TRBD1	CASSWGQGSYEQYF	TGTGCCAGCAGTTGGGGACAGGGAAGCTACGAGCAGTACTTC
TRBV27	NA	13	TRBJ2-7	NA	CASSRGLGYEQYF	TGTGCCAGCAGTAGGGGTCTGGGCTACGAGCAGTACTTC
TRBV7-9	NA	16	TRBJ1-4	NA	CASSLESGRYNEKLFF	TGTGCCAGCAGCTTAGAATCTGGTCGCTATAATGAAAAACTGTTTTTT
TRBV29-1	NA	13	TRBJ1-3	TRBD1	CSVGDSSGNTIYF	TGCAGCGTTGGGGACAGCTCTGGAAACACCATATATTTT
TRBV2	once	16	TRBJ2-2	TRBD1	CASSRQGAPNTGELFF	TGTGCCAGCAGCAGACAGGGGGCGCCGAACACCGGGGAGCTGTTTTTT
TRBV2	NA	12	TRBJ1-2	NA	CASSLARGGYTF	TGTGCCAGCAGTCTGGCAAGGGGTGGCTACACCTTC
TRBV18	NA	13	TRBJ1-1	NA	CASSPLMNTEAFF	TGTGCCAGCTCACCATTAATGAACACTGAAGCTTTCTTT
TRBV6-4	NA	15	TRBJ2-2	TRBD2	CASSPGGANTGELFF	TGTGCCAGCAGTCCCGGGGGGGCGAACACCGGGGAGCTGTTTTTT
TRBV5-1	few	14	TRBJ2-3	NA	CASSGALSTDTQYF	TGCGCCAGCAGCGGAGCTCTCTCCACAGATACGCAGTATTTT
TRBV4-2	NA	15	TRBJ2-7	NA	CASSGDFDSSYEQYF	TGTGCCAGCAGCGGGGACTTCGATAGCTCCTACGAGCAGTACTTC
TRBV9	NA	14	TRBJ2-7	TRBD1	CASSVGQGGSEQYF	TGTGCCAGCAGCGTAGGACAGGGGGGTAGCGAGCAGTACTTC
TRBV18	NA	14	TRBJ2-7	NA	CASSPQGGTYEQYF	TGTGCCAGCTCACCACAGGGGGGGACCTACGAGCAGTACTTC
TRBV18	NA	14	TRBJ1-3	TRBD1	CASSGQGAGNTIYF	TGTGCCAGCTCAGGACAGGGGGCTGGAAACACCATATATTTT
TRBV28	NA	15	TRBJ1-3	NA	CASSFLLSSGNTIYF	TGTGCCAGCAGTTTTCTCCTGAGCTCTGGAAACACCATATATTTT
TRBV6-5	NA	15	TRBJ2-5	TRBD1	CASSKQGSAKETQYF	TGTGCCAGCAGCAAACAGGGGTCCGCGAAAGAGACCCAGTACTTC
TRBV27	NA	18	TRBJ2-1	TRBD2	CASSLWGTSGRPTNEQFF	TGTGCCAGCAGTTTATGGGGGACTAGCGGGAGGCCGACCAATGAGCAGTTCTTC
TRBV9	NA	15	TRBJ1-2	TRBD1	CASSAPTGNWDGYTF	TGTGCCAGCAGCGCCCCGACAGGGAATTGGGATGGCTACACCTTC
TRBV30	once	20	TRBJ2-2	TRBD1	CAALLTGGAGLWDWPGELFF	TGTGCCGCACTCCTCACAGGGGGCGCGGGTTTGTGGGATTGGCCCGGGGAGCTGTTTTTT
TRBV6-1	NA	14	TRBJ1-2	TRBD1	CASSEAGQLRGYTF	TGTGCCAGCAGTGAAGCGGGACAGCTCCGGGGCTACACCTTC
TRBV12-5	NA	13	TRBJ1-2	NA	CASGSGAARGYTF	TGTGCTAGTGGGTCAGGGGCCGCCCGGGGCTACACCTTC
TRBV6-4	NA	18	TRBJ2-1	TRBD2	CASSGTTSGKGSYNEQFF	TGTGCCAGCAGTGGCACGACCAGCGGGAAAGGGTCCTACAATGAGCAGTTCTTC
TRBV6-1	NA	14	TRBJ1-1	NA	CASSEVAENTEAFF	TGTGCCAGCAGTGAAGTCGCAGAGAACACTGAAGCTTTCTTT
TRBV30	few	14	TRBJ1-2	TRBD1	CAWGTGGVPYGYTF	TGTGCCTGGGGGACAGGGGGCGTTCCCTATGGCTACACCTTC
TRBV27	NA	12	TRBJ2-7	NA	CASSFPGYEQYF	TGTGCCAGCAGCTTTCCGGGTTACGAGCAGTACTTC
TRBV4-1	NA	14	TRBJ1-2	NA	CASSQENRNYHIPF	TGCGCCAGCAGCCAAGAAAACAGGAACTATCATATCCCCTTC
TRBV5-1	NA	16	TRBJ2-1	TRBD1	CASSGGTGGSYNEQFF	TGCGCCAGCAGCGGGGGGACAGGGGGTTCCTACAATGAGCAGTTCTTC
TRBV4-1	NA	18	TRBJ2-7	TRBD2	CASSHYPGLAEPKDEQYF	TGCGCCAGCAGCCATTATCCGGGACTAGCGGAACCCAAGGACGAGCAGTACTTC
TRBV5-5	NA	12	TRBJ1-1	NA	CASSLLPTEAFF	TGTGCCAGCAGCCTCCTTCCCACTGAAGCTTTCTTT
TRBV19	NA	16	TRBJ2-7	NA	CASSIPSDTYSYEQYF	TGTGCCAGTAGTATTCCTTCAGACACCTACTCCTACGAGCAGTACTTC
TRBV4-1	NA	16	TRBJ1-2	NA	CASSQDLRGMIYGYTF	TGCGCCAGCAGCCAAGATCTGCGGGGGATGATCTATGGCTACACCTTC
TRBV6-2/TRBV6-3	NA	12	TRBJ1-2	TRBD1	CASSRQGPGYTF	TGTGCCAGCAGCCGACAGGGACCTGGCTACACCTTC